The source of this T cell receptor beta chain is a study of CD8 T cells in ankylosing spondylitis. General study findings and limits: Earlier reports found some motif variants in synovial fluid and blood in reactive arthritis. A motif of under ten highly homologous TCR beta variants was seen as apparently characteristic of ankylosing spondylitis blood.

Construction of TCR beta libraries was performed using quantitative 5'-RACE with molecular barcodes. TCRdb independently ran MiXCR on the 5' RACE reads; one entry per CDR3 protein. Of 250,000 to 400,000 distinct CDR3 sequences in the sample, approximately 10% were seen once. Details on this clonotype: Antigen specificity is unknown.

CDR1 and CDR2 from the germline V gene are LGHDT and YNNKEL (reference sequence). The V and J ends lost 4 bases and 2 bases, in that order; junction bases with no gene match: 7. The length of the CDR3 is 17 residues. Sequenced input: blood, either unsorted or a sorted T cell fraction (not recorded which). This rearrangement joins TRBV3-1 to TRBJ2-1; 11 bases are a match to TRBD1. The receptor comes from a female donor with ankylosing spondylitis or in good health (not recorded which). The CDR3 DNA follows: TGTGCCAGCAGCCGCCTAGGACAGGGGGCGACCTACAATGAGCAGTTCTTC. Protein product: CASSRLGQGATYNEQFF.